The present TCR beta chain was sequenced within a study of T cell responses to AZD1222 COVID-19 vaccine. Overall study results and limits: Females outnumbered males among donors, who were mostly white British; clonal diversity was possibly underestimated.

Measured with immunoSEQ multiplex PCR; TCRdb has only the in-frame clones, and not every one. The repertoire has some 120,000 clones, more than 85% of them found once; the top ten carry over 2.5%. Worth noting for this clone: Its antigen remains unknown.

With 3 bases removed from V and 8 bases from J, the gap between germline ends came to 11 bases. The CDR3 extends over 12 amino acids. Germline values: CDR1 GTSNPN, CDR2 SVGIG (reference sequence). The clonotype originates from an adult in good health. The input for sequencing was peripheral blood, taken on day 0 of AZD1222 vaccination. This chain uses TRBV30 with TRBJ2-1; perhaps TRBD2 as D (6 bases). The CDR3 protein is CAWSPGVDEQFF. The CDR3 coding sequence is TGTGCCTGGAGCCCGGGAGTCGATGAGCAGTTCTTC.